This T cell receptor (beta chain) is drawn from a study of shared clonotypes between healthy human individuals. Germline lookup yields CDR1 SGHTA and CDR2 FQGNSA. The V end was cut by 1 base, the J end by 8 bases, with 14 bases between. CDR3 length equals 14 residues. Study-wide results and caveats: Clonotype sharing across donors was expected to vary with sequencing depth.

Notes on this clone: The antigen remains unidentified.

This table comes from immunoSEQ multiplex PCR, and its TCRdb copy is limited to in-frame clones, with some not included. The table lists nearly 1 million clones, less than 85% of them singletons. Specimen: memory CD4+ T cells sorted from blood. The subset is: CD45RA-negative fraction. The receptor was isolated from a man between 18 and 35 years old in good health. V usage is TRBV7-2 and J usage is TRBJ1-2, with a possible D match to TRBD1 (5 bases). The CDR3, as DNA: TGTGCCAGCAGCTTAGAACAGGCCGTTGGGGGCTACACCTTC. It specifies CASSLEQAVGGYTF.